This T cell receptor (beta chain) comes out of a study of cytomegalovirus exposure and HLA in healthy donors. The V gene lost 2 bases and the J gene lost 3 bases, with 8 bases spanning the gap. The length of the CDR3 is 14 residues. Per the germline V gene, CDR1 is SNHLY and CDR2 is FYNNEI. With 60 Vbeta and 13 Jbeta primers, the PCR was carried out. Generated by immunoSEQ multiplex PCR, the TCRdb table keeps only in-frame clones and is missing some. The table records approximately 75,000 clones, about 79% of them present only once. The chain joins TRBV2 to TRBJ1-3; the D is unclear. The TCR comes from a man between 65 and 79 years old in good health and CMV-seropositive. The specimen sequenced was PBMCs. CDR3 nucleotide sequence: TGTGCCAGCAGTGAACAGTTCCTTGGAAACACCATATATTTT. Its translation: CASSEQFLGNTIYF. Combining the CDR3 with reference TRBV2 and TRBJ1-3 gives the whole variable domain EPEVTQTPSHQVTQMGQEVILRCVPISNHLYFYWYRQILGQKVEFLVSFYNNEISEKSEIFDDQFSVERPDGSNFTLKIRSTKLEDSAMYFCASSEQFLGNTIYFGEGSWLTVV.